Below are 10 T cell receptor beta chains sequenced from a single sample in a study of blood T cell repertoires in COVID-19. Only in-frame clones appear in the TCRdb table, and some are missing; sequencing was by immunoSEQ multiplex PCR. The profile shows 51,000 or so clones, around nine tenths of them singletons. The sequenced sample was peripheral blood. These receptors were obtained from a man older than 75 with acute or convalescent COVID-19.

V is TRBV11-2 and J is TRBJ2-1; no reliable D call. Between the trimmed V and J ends, which lost 0 bases and 5 bases, there was a span of 11 bases. Germline CDR1 and CDR2: SGHAT and FQNNGV. The CDR3 is 15 residues long. CDR3 bases: TGTGCCAGCAGCTTAGATCGGCTAGGCCACAATGAGCAGTTCTTC. Encoded protein: CASSLDRLGHNEQFF.

The genes are TRBV6-5 and TRBJ2-1; 8 nucleotides match TRBD1. Germline trimming cut 6 bases from V and 4 bases from J; bases unmatched to any gene: 2. In germline, CDR1 is MNHEY, CDR2 SVGAGI. The CDR3 has 13 amino acids. DNA for the CDR3: TGTGCCAGCAGCAGGACAGGGTACAATGAGCAGTTCTTC. Protein sequence: CASSRTGYNEQFF.

The CDR3 bases are TGTGCCAGCAGTGTTAAGACAGGTCTTAACTATGGCTACACCTTC. This codes for CASSVKTGLNYGYTF. The chain recombines TRBV5-4 with TRBJ1-2, with D possibly being TRBD1 (6 bases). The CDR3 is made up of 15 amino acids. V lost 5 bases, J lost 1 base, and 15 bases lay in between. CDR1 and CDR2 from the germline V gene are SGHNT and YYREEE (reference sequence).

The rearrangement joins TRBV6-4 to TRBJ2-3; perhaps TRBD2 as D (6 bases). Trimming took 3 bases from V and 2 from J, leaving 18 bases between them. This CDR3 is 17 amino acids long. In germline, CDR1 is MRHNA, CDR2 SNTAGT. CDR3 sequence reads: CASSEWGDGGTTDTQYF. In nucleotides, the CDR3 is TGTGCCAGCAGTGAATGGGGGGACGGAGGTACCACAGATACGCAGTATTTT.

The chain couples TRBV7-9 to TRBJ2-3; tentative D call: TRBD2 (7 bases). Germline CDR1 is SEHNR and CDR2 is FQNEAQ (reference sequence). The V end lost 5 bases, the J end lost 4 bases, and 25 bases lay between the germline ends. This CDR3 contains 18 residues. The CDR3 DNA sequence: TGTGCCAGCAGCCCCCTCCCCCGTGGGGGGGCGCATCCAGATACGCAGTATTTT. Translating it yields CASSPLPRGGAHPDTQYF.

J is TRBJ1-4 and V is TRBV3-1 (or the pseudogene TRBV3-2); D may be TRBD1 (6 bases). Germline V gene sequence: CDR1 LGHDT, CDR2 YNNKEL (reference sequence). The CDR3 runs to 17 residues. V lost 2 bases and J lost 4, with 17 bases in between. The CDR3 DNA follows: TGTGCCAGCAGCCAAAACCTCCCAGGGGCCAGTAATGAAAAACTGTTTTTT. Translation gives CASSQNLPGASNEKLFF.

Only one count was recorded for this clone. V gene TRBV18 combines with J gene TRBJ1-2; 7 bases are shared with TRBD1. The CDR3 runs to 16 residues. The germline CDR1 and CDR2 sequences are KGHSH and LQKENI. With 3 bases clipped from V and 4 bases from J, the junction kept 11 bases outside the gene matches. The DNA of the CDR3 is TGTGCCAGCTCACCGGATTCCCGCAGGGGGTTCTATGGCTACACCTTC. Translation gives CASSPDSRRGFYGYTF.

The gene calls are TRBV3-1 (or the pseudogene TRBV3-2) and TRBJ1-1, with D unresolved. Trimming removed 1 base at V and 7 bases at J, with 7 bases between. The germline V gene has CDR1 LGHDT and CDR2 YNNKEL (reference sequence). The CDR3 sequence is 12 residues long. This chain's CDR3 is CASSQVAGEAFF. CDR3 DNA: TGTGCCAGCAGCCAAGTGGCGGGTGAAGCTTTCTTT.

V and J are TRBV2 and TRBJ2-7; 8 positions match TRBD1. CDR1 SNHLY and CDR2 FYNNEI come from the germline V gene. CDR3 length: 15 residues. V lost 8 bases, J lost 6 bases, and 15 bases stayed unmatched. The CDR3 bases are TGTGCCAGCTATTCCTTCCAGGGGGCGTTTTCCGAGCAGTACTTC. Translated, it gives CASYSFQGAFSEQYF.

This rearrangement joins TRBV29-1 to TRBJ1-1; 7 bases are a match to TRBD1. Germline V gene data show CDR1 as SQVTM and CDR2 as ANQGSEA. J was trimmed by 4 bases and V by 5 bases; bases with no gene match: 10. The CDR3 length is 14 residues. In nucleotides, the CDR3 is TGCAGCGTTCAAGTCGCACAGGGGAGCACTGAAGCTTTCTTT. It encodes CSVQVAQGSTEAFF.